This T cell receptor beta chain was documented in a study of OX40 agonist ivuxolimab in advanced cancers. Produced via immunoSEQ multiplex PCR; TCRdb's table is partial and in-frame only. The table records over 50,000 clones, roughly 86% of them present only once. This CDR3 region has 14 residues. Germline V lookup: CDR1 MNHNY, CDR2 SVGAGI (reference sequence). Trimming cost V 2 bases and J 6 bases, with 13 bases left between them. The V call is TRBV6-6, the J call TRBJ1-1; possible D gene TRBD1, 6 bases. The clonotype comes from an adult with an advanced solid tumor such as melanoma, head and neck, liver or kidney cancer. The sample here was CD4+ or CD8+ T cells sorted from blood, taken in a trial of the OX40 agonist ivuxolimab. The CDR3 DNA reads TGTGCCAGCAGTTACGGGGAACAGGGCCCTGAAGCTTTCTTT. As protein: CASSYGEQGPEAFF.